This is a list of T cell receptor beta chains from one sample in a study of blood T cell repertoires in COVID-19. Profiling relied on immunoSEQ multiplex PCR, and the TCRdb table lists in-frame clones only, not all of them. The profile shows over 100,000 clones, around 87% of them singletons. The sequencing input was peripheral blood. The receptor set was obtained from a man aged 50 to 59 with active or convalescent COVID-19. CDR3s include the opening cysteine and the closing phenylalanine or tryptophan. D genes are given only for firm matches. Clone size appears in some rows only: once, few, many, or a class for an expanded clone.

j_gene,v_gene,d_gene,abundance,CDR3nt,CDR3aa
TRBJ1-2,TRBV10-2,-,-,TGCGCCAGCAGTGAGTCCCGGGGGGCGAACTATGGCTACACCTTC,CASSESRGANYGYTF
TRBJ2-1,TRBV2,-,-,TGTGCCAGCACCTATAGCGGCAATGAGCAGTTCTTC,CASTYSGNEQFF
TRBJ1-4,TRBV5-1,-,-,TGCGCCAGCAGCGCGGGGGGGTACGGGGAAAAACTGTTTTTT,CASSAGGYGEKLFF
TRBJ2-7,TRBV10-2,-,-,TGCGCCAGCAGTGAGAATTCGGCGGGGAGAGGGTCCTACGAGCAGTACTTC,CASSENSAGRGSYEQYF
TRBJ1-1,TRBV20-1,-,-,TGCAGTGCTAGTGGGGCGAACACTGAAGCTTTCTTT,CSASGANTEAFF
TRBJ2-7,TRBV3-1/TRBV3-2,-,-,TGTGCCAGCAGCTCGGGGGACTACGAGCAGTACTTC,CASSSGDYEQYF
TRBJ2-5,TRBV5-1,-,-,TGCGCCAGCAGCTTGGCCACAGGGATCCAAGAGACCCAGTACTTC,CASSLATGIQETQYF
TRBJ2-5,TRBV29-1,-,-,TGCAGCGTGATTCAGGGGAACCAAGAGACCCAGTACTTC,CSVIQGNQETQYF
TRBJ2-1,TRBV11-3,TRBD1,-,TGTGCCAGCAGTACTAGACAGGGGGCCTACAATGAGCAGTTCTTC,CASSTRQGAYNEQFF
TRBJ1-3,TRBV6-5,TRBD1,-,TGTGCCAGCAGTCTGGGGACAGGGAGGCGAAACACCATATATTTT,CASSLGTGRRNTIYF
TRBJ1-5,TRBV28,TRBD1,-,TGTGCCAGCAGTTTTCCCGCCGGGACAGATAGCAATCAGCCCCAGCATTTT,CASSFPAGTDSNQPQHF
TRBJ1-5,TRBV28,-,-,TGTGCCAGCAGGACGGACACTACTTGGTCCAATCAGCCCCAGCATTTT,CASRTDTTWSNQPQHF
TRBJ2-1,TRBV7-9,TRBD1,few,TGTGCCAGCAGCTTCGGGACAGCCAACAATGAGCAGTTCTTC,CASSFGTANNEQFF
TRBJ2-1,TRBV19,TRBD1,-,TGTGCCAGTAGTCCGGGACAGGGGATCTACAATGAGCAGTTCTTC,CASSPGQGIYNEQFF
TRBJ1-2,TRBV7-9,TRBD1,-,TGTGCCAGCAGCTCCGGTAGGGGACAGGGCCTATATGGCTACACCTTC,CASSSGRGQGLYGYTF
TRBJ1-1,TRBV21-1,-,-,TGTGCCAGCAGCCACAGGGGCTCGAACACTGAAGCTTTCTTT,CASSHRGSNTEAFF
TRBJ2-3,TRBV2,-,-,TGTGCCAGCAACGGGGAGTGGGATACGCAGTATTTT,CASNGEWDTQYF
TRBJ1-1,TRBV5-5,TRBD1,-,TGTGCCAGCAGCTGGGGACAGATGAACACTGAAGCTTTCTTT,CASSWGQMNTEAFF
TRBJ1-2,TRBV19,-,-,TGTGCCAGTAATCCCGACAGCAACTATGGCTACACCTTC,CASNPDSNYGYTF
TRBJ1-5,TRBV27,TRBD1,-,TGTGCCAGCAGTTTAGGGACAGGGGGCCAGCCCCAGCATTTT,CASSLGTGGQPQHF
TRBJ1-6,TRBV28,-,-,TGTGCCAGCAGTTCCGCGGGGTTTAATTCACCCCTCCACTTT,CASSSAGFNSPLHF
TRBJ1-1,TRBV28,-,-,TGTGCCAGCAGCCGGGTTATGAACACTGAAGCTTTCTTT,CASSRVMNTEAFF
TRBJ2-5,TRBV7-9,TRBD2,-,TGTGCCAGCAGCCGACTAGCGGGGGGAACGGAGACCCAGTACTTC,CASSRLAGGTETQYF
TRBJ1-2,TRBV28,-,-,TGTGCCAGCAGTTTGCTGACAGAGATGGCGAACACCTTC,CASSLLTEMANTF
TRBJ2-3,TRBV25-1,TRBD2,-,TGTGCCAGCGGGGGGGTTATCACAGATACGCAGTATTTT,CASGGVITDTQYF
TRBJ2-5,TRBV5-1,TRBD1,once,TGCGCCAGCAGCTGGACAGGGGTGGAGACCCAGTACTTC,CASSWTGVETQYF
TRBJ2-3,TRBV27,-,once,TGTGCCAGCAGTTTATTTGGAGGGGCCGGGGGAGATACGCAGTATTTT,CASSLFGGAGGDTQYF
TRBJ2-3,TRBV27,-,-,TGTGCCAGCAGGTTCATTGATACGCAGTATTTT,CASRFIDTQYF
TRBJ1-1,TRBV29-1,-,once,TGCAGCGGTAGCGTGGGGAACACTGAAGCTTTCTTT,CSGSVGNTEAFF
TRBJ2-3,TRBV5-5,-,-,TGTGCCAGCAGCTTTGGTTTAGGGCAGGGTACAGATACGCAGTATTTT,CASSFGLGQGTDTQYF
TRBJ1-1,TRBV5-1,-,-,TGCGCCAGCAGCCTCCAGGGTTCAGTTGACACTGAAGCTTTCTTT,CASSLQGSVDTEAFF
TRBJ1-6,TRBV6-1,-,once,TGTGCCAGCAGTGAAAGGAGCTCCTATAATTCACCCCTCCACTTT,CASSERSSYNSPLHF
TRBJ2-5,TRBV5-1,TRBD2,-,TGCGCCAGCAGCCCTACCCCCGGGACTAGCGGGGTCCAGTACTTC,CASSPTPGTSGVQYF
TRBJ2-3,TRBV4-3,TRBD1,-,TGCGCCAGCAGCCCGTTCCAGGGGGCAGTAGATACGCAGTATTTT,CASSPFQGAVDTQYF
TRBJ2-2,TRBV19,-,-,TGTGCCAGTAGGCCCACGGGGTCGGCGAACACCGGGGAGCTGTTTTTT,CASRPTGSANTGELFF
TRBJ1-1,TRBV5-4,-,-,TGTGCCAGCAGCCTCCAACAGAGCCGTAACACTGAAGCTTTCTTT,CASSLQQSRNTEAFF
TRBJ1-4,TRBV28,-,-,TGTGCCAGCAACGTACAGGGCCTTAATGAAAAACTGTTTTTT,CASNVQGLNEKLFF
TRBJ2-5,TRBV18,-,-,TGTGCCAGCTCGCGGGACGGCCAAGAGACCCAGTACTTC,CASSRDGQETQYF
TRBJ1-3,TRBV6-1,-,-,TGTGCCAGCAGTGACGCCGGGGTTCGAATCGGTAGCTCCGGAAACACCATATATTTT,CASSDAGVRIGSSGNTIYF
TRBJ1-2,TRBV7-8,TRBD1,-,TGTGCCAGCAGCTCAGGACAGGGGGCGTCGGGCTACACCTTC,CASSSGQGASGYTF
TRBJ2-3,TRBV28,TRBD2,once,TGTGCCAGCAGTTTATCGCGGGGGGGAAGCACAGATACGCAGTATTTT,CASSLSRGGSTDTQYF
TRBJ2-7,TRBV10-1,-,-,TGCGCCAGCAACACCTGGCCCTTTGGCAACTACGAGCAGTACTTC,CASNTWPFGNYEQYF
TRBJ1-6,TRBV19,TRBD1,-,TGTGCCAGTACCGACCTGGGACAGGGAGGTTCACCCCTCCACTTT,CASTDLGQGGSPLHF
TRBJ2-2,TRBV2,-,-,TGTGCCAGCAGCCGTCAGGGTCTGACCGGGGAGCTGTTTTTT,CASSRQGLTGELFF
TRBJ1-1,TRBV3-1/TRBV3-2,TRBD1,-,TGTGCCAGCAGCGAGACAGGGGCGACTGAAGCTTTCTTT,CASSETGATEAFF
TRBJ1-2,TRBV5-5,TRBD1,few,TGTGCCAGCAGCTTGGCCGACAGGGGCCACTATGGCTACACCTTC,CASSLADRGHYGYTF
TRBJ1-4,TRBV18,-,-,TGTGCCAGCTCACCCAACAGGGTAGATGAAAAACTGTTTTTT,CASSPNRVDEKLFF
TRBJ1-4,TRBV10-3,TRBD1,-,TGTGCCATCAGTGAAGGGGGCCCCAATGAAAAACTGTTTTTT,CAISEGGPNEKLFF
TRBJ2-4,TRBV5-4,TRBD2,-,TGTGCCAGCAGCCACCCTAGCGGGGGGGCCAAAAACATTCAGTACTTC,CASSHPSGGAKNIQYF
TRBJ2-2,TRBV10-1,-,few,TGCGCCAGCAGTGAGTCGCCAGGGGCGGCCGGGGAGCTGTTTTTT,CASSESPGAAGELFF
TRBJ1-6,TRBV6-1,TRBD1,few,TGTGCCAGCAGTGTACTTACAGGGGGAGATAATTCACCCCTCCACTTT,CASSVLTGGDNSPLHF
TRBJ2-3,TRBV7-9,-,-,TGTGCCAGCAGCTTCGGTGGAGGGAGGACAGATACGCAGTATTTT,CASSFGGGRTDTQYF
TRBJ2-4,TRBV10-1,TRBD1,-,TGCGCCAGCAGACAGGGGGCGAAGGTGACCTTCAAAAACATTCAGTACTTC,CASRQGAKVTFKNIQYF
TRBJ2-5,TRBV3-1/TRBV3-2,-,-,TGTGCCAGCAGCCAAGGGCCACAAGAGACCCAGTACTTC,CASSQGPQETQYF
TRBJ1-2,TRBV10-3,TRBD1,-,TGTGCCATCAGTGAGTGGACAGGGGGGGGCGGCTACACCTTC,CAISEWTGGGGYTF
TRBJ2-7,TRBV5-4,TRBD2,-,TGTGCCAGCAGTAGCGGGGGGGTCCCATGGGAGCAGTACTTC,CASSSGGVPWEQYF
TRBJ1-2,TRBV27,TRBD1,-,TGTGCCAGCAGTTTTAATCAGGCAGGGGGCTTCTATGGCTACACCTTC,CASSFNQAGGFYGYTF
TRBJ2-1,TRBV6-5,TRBD1,once,TGTGCCAGCGAACCGGGACAGGGTCCCGATGAGCAGTTCTTC,CASEPGQGPDEQFF
TRBJ2-1,TRBV16,-,-,TGTGCCAGCAGCCAATTGACAACGGGGAAATACAATGAGCAGTTCTTC,CASSQLTTGKYNEQFF